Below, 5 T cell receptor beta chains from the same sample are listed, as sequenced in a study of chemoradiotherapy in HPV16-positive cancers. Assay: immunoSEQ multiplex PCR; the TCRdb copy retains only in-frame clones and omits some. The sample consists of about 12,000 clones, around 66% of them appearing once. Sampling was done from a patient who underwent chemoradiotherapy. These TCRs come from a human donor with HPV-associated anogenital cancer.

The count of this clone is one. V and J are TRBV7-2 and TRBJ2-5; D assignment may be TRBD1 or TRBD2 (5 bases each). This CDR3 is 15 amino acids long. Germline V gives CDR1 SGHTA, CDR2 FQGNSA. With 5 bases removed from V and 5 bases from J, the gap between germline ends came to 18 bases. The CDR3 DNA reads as TGTGCCAGCAGCGTCCGGAGGTCTTCAGGGGAGACCCAGTACTTC. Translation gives CASSVRRSSGETQYF.

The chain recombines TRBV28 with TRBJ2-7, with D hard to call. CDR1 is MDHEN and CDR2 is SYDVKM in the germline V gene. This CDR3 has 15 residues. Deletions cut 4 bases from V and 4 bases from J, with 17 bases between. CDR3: CASSSQGPLGYEQYF. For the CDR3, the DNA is TGTGCCAGCAGTTCCCAAGGGCCATTGGGATACGAGCAGTACTTC.

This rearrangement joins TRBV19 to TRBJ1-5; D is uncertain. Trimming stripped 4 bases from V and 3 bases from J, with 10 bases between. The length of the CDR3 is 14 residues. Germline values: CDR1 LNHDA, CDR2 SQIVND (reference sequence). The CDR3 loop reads CASSKIGYNQPQHF. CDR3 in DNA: TGTGCCAGTAGTAAGATAGGGTACAATCAGCCCCAGCATTTT.

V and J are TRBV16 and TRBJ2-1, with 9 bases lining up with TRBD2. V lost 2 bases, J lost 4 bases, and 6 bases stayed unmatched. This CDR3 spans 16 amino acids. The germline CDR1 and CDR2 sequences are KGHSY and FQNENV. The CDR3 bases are TGTGCCAGCAGCCAAAGCCCTAGCGGGGCTTACAATGAGCAGTTCTTC. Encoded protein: CASSQSPSGAYNEQFF.

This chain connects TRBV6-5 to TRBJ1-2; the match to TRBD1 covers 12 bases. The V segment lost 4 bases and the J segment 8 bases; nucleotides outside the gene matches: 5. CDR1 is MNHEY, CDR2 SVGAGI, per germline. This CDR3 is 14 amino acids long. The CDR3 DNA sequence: TGTGCCAGCAGTTTGGGACAGGGGGCGCGGGGCTACACCTTC. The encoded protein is CASSLGQGARGYTF.